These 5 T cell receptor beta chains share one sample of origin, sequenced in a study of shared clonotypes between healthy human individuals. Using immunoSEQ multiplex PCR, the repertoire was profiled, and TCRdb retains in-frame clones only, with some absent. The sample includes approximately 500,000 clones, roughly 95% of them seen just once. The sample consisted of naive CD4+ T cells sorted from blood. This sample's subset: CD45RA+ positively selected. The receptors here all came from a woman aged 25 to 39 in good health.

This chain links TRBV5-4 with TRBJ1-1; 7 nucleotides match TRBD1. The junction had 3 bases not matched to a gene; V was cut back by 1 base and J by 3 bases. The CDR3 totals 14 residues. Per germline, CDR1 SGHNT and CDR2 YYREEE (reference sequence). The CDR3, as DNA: TGTGCCAGCAGCTTGCATCAGGGGGACACTGAAGCTTTCTTT. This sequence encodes CASSLHQGDTEAFF.

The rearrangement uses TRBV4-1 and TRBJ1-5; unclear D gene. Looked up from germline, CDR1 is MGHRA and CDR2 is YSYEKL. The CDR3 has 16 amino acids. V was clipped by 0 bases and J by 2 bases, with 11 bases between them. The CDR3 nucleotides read TGCGCCAGCAGCCAAGACCGGGTGGTAGGCAATCAGCCCCAGCATTTT. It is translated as CASSQDRVVGNQPQHF.

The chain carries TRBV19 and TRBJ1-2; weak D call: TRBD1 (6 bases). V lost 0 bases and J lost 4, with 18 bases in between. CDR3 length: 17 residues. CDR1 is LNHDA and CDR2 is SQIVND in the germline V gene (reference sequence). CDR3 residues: CASSIENKTRGPYGYTF. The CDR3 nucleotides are TGTGCCAGTAGTATAGAGAACAAAACCCGGGGGCCCTATGGCTACACCTTC.

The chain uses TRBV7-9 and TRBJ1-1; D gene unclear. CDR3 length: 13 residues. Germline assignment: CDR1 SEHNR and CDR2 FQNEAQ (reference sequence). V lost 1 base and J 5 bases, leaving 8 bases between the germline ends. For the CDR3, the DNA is TGTGCCAGCAGCTTAGTGTGGGGAACTGAAGCTTTCTTT. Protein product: CASSLVWGTEAFF.

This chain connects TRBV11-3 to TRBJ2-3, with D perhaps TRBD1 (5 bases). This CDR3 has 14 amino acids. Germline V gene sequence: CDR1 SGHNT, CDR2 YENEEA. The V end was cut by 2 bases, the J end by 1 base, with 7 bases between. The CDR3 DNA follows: TGTGCCAGCAGCTTAAAAGGGGGCACAGATACGCAGTATTTT. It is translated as CASSLKGGTDTQYF.